The following is a T cell receptor (beta chain) sequence with its context. The antigen is unknown. The data were obtained in a study of cytomegalovirus exposure and HLA in healthy donors. Whole-study context: From 170 million or so T cells, an earlier analysis saw 120 million or so unique TCR beta sequences. The study, taken as a whole, reports: Clonal expansion was found to be greater in HLA-associated TCR beta chains than in equally common others in a later analysis. Evidence from a later analysis indicated that most CMV-associated TCR beta chains looked HLA-restricted.

V lost 4 bases to trimming and J lost 2 bases; unmatched junction nucleotides: 18. This CDR3 is 20 amino acids long. Looked up from germline, CDR1 is GTSNPN and CDR2 is SVGIG (reference sequence). PCR involved 60 Vbeta and 13 Jbeta primers. Measured with immunoSEQ multiplex PCR; TCRdb has only the in-frame clones, and not every one. This listing includes about 160,000 clones. Sequenced: PBMCs. This chain uses TRBV30 with TRBJ2-3, with 13 bases identical to TRBD2. This TCR derives from a man aged 30-40 years in good health and CMV-seronegative. CDR3 coding DNA: TGTGCCTGGACCAACCCATTTTGGGGGACTAGCGGGACCTACACAGATACGCAGTATTTT. Protein sequence: CAWTNPFWGTSGTYTDTQYF.